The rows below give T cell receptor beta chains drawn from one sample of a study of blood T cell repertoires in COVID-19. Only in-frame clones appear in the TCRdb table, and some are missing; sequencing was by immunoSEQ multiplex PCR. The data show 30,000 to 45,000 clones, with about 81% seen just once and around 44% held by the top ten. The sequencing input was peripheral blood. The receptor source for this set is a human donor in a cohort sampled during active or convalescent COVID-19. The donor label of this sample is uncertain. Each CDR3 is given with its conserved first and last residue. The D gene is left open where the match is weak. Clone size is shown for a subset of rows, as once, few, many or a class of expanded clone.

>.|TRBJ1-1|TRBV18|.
TGTGCCAGCTCACCACAGGGGCGAGACACTGAAGCTTTCTTT
CASSPQGRDTEAFF
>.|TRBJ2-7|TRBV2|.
TGTGCCAGCAGCGCCTCCGGGAGCTCCTACGAGCAGTACTTC
CASSASGSSYEQYF
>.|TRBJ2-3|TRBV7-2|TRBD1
TGTGCCAGCAGCTTAGGGAACAGGGGCGCAGATACGCAGTATTTT
CASSLGNRGADTQYF
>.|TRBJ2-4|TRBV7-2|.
TGTGCCAGCAGCAACCGGGACTTAAAAAACATTCAGTACTTC
CASSNRDLKNIQYF
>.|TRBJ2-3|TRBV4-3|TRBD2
TGCGCCAGCAGCCCGCTAGCGGGGATGGATACGCAGTATTTT
CASSPLAGMDTQYF
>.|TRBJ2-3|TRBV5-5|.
TGTGCCAGCAGATGGGGTGGGACTTCTGGCACAGATACGCAGTATTTT
CASRWGGTSGTDTQYF
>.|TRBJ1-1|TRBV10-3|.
TGTGCCATCAGTGAGTCGGGAGGGATGAGGACTGAAGCTTTCTTT
CAISESGGMRTEAFF
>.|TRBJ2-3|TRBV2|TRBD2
TGTGCCAGCAGCGCCCTCCTCCCGAGCGGGGGAGCCACAGATACGCAGTATTTT
CASSALLPSGGATDTQYF
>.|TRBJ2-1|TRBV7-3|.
TGTGCCAGCAGCCTACGGGCGGGAAACAATGAGCAGTTCTTC
CASSLRAGNNEQFF
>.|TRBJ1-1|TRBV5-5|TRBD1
TGTGCCAGCAGCTTGTCCGGGACAGGGTTTACGAACACTGAAGCTTTCTTT
CASSLSGTGFTNTEAFF
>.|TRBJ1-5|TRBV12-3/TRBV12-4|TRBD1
TGTGCCAGCAGTTACGGACAGGGGTTGCCCCAGCATTTT
CASSYGQGLPQHF
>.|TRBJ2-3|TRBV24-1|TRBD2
TGTGCCACCAGCCCGGGAGGGGGAGGCACAGATACGCAGTATTTT
CATSPGGGGTDTQYF
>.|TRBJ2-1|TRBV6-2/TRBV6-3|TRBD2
TGTGCCAGCAGTTATGGCGGGAGAATCCCCCAGGAGCAGTTCTTC
CASSYGGRIPQEQFF
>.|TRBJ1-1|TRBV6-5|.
TGTGCCAGCAGTTACAGTGCGGGGAACACTGAAGCTTTCTTT
CASSYSAGNTEAFF
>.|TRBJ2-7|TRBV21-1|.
TGTGCCAGCAGCGGTCCGGGGTACGAGCAGTACTTC
CASSGPGYEQYF
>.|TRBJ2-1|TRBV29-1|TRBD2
TGCAGCGTTGTTCTAGCGGGAGCTATGAATGAGCAGTTCTTC
CSVVLAGAMNEQFF
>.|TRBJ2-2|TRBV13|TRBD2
TGTGCCAGCAGGAATAGCGGGAGGGACACCGGGGAGCTGTTTTTT
CASRNSGRDTGELFF
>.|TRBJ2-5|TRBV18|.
TGTGCCAGCTCACCCCCGACAGCCCAAGAGACCCAGTACTTC
CASSPPTAQETQYF
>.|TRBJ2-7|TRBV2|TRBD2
TGTGCCAGCAGTGAAGGACTAGCGTTCGAGCAGTACTTC
CASSEGLAFEQYF
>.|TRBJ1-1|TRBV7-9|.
TGTGCCAGCACTCCGGGGGGGAACACTGAAGCTTTCTTT
CASTPGGNTEAFF
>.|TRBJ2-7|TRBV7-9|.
TGTGCCAGCAGCTTGGAACAGGGCTACGAGCAGTACTTC
CASSLEQGYEQYF
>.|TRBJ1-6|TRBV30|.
TGTGCCTGGAGTGCCCTAGAGGATTCACCCCTCCACTTT
CAWSALEDSPLHF
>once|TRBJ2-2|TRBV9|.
TGTGCCAGCACCCTAGAAGCAACGAACACCGGGGAGCTGTTTTTT
CASTLEATNTGELFF
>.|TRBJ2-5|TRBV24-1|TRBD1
TGTGCCACCAGTGCCTCGACAGGGGGGCAAGAGACCCAGTACTTC
CATSASTGGQETQYF
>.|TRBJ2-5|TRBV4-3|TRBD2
TGCGCCAGCAGCCAAGATCCCGCGCTAGCGGGAAAAGAGACCCAGTACTTC
CASSQDPALAGKETQYF
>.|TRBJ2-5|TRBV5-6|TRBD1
TGTGCCAGCAGCTGGAGGGGGACAGGTTTCCAAGAGACCCAGTACTTC
CASSWRGTGFQETQYF
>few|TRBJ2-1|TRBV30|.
TGTGCCTGGAGTGCCCTGGAGTCAGTTGATGAGCAGTTCTTC
CAWSALESVDEQFF
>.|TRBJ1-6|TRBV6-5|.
TGTGCCAGCAGGAGGGCGGGGGTGCGGAATTCACCCCTCCACTTT
CASRRAGVRNSPLHF
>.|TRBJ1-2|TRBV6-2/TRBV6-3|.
TGTGCCAGCAGTTACGATATAGAAGCGACTGTCTATGGCTACACCTTC
CASSYDIEATVYGYTF
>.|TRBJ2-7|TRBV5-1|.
TGCGCCAGCAGACTTCATGACAGCGGCGGGAACGAGCAGTACTTC
CASRLHDSGGNEQYF
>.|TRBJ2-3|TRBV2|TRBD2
TGTGCCAGCAGCCGAGAACTGACTAGCGGGAGAATGGCAGATACGCAGTATTTT
CASSRELTSGRMADTQYF
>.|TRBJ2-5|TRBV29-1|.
TGCAGCGTTGTGGGCGGGTACCAAGAGACCCAGTACTTC
CSVVGGYQETQYF
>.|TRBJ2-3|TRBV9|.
TGTGCCAGCAGCGTAGCGGGGAGACCAGATACGCAGTATTTT
CASSVAGRPDTQYF
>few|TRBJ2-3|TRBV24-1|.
TGTGCCACCAGCTTGACAGGAGATACGCAGTATTTT
CATSLTGDTQYF
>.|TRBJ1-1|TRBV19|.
TGTGCCAGTCAGCCCAACCGGGGGGATACGAAAGCTTTCTTT
CASQPNRGDTKAFF
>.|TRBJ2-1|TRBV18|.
TGTGCCAGCCGGACTAAGGACAATGAGCAGTTCTTC
CASRTKDNEQFF
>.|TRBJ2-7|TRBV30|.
TGTGCCTGGACTCGCACGGGAGACCACTACGAGCAGTACTTC
CAWTRTGDHYEQYF
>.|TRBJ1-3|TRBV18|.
TGTGCCAGCTCACTACAGGAAACTGGAAACACCATATATTTT
CASSLQETGNTIYF
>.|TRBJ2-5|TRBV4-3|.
TGCGCCAGCAGCCAGGGGCGCCGGGAGACCCAGTACTTC
CASSQGRRETQYF
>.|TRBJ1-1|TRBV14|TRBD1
TGTGCCAGCAGCCAACTGACAGGGCAGAACACTGAAGCTTTCTTT
CASSQLTGQNTEAFF
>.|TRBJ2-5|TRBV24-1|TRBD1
TGTGCCACCAGTGACCCCGGACAGGGGAAGACCCAGTACTTC
CATSDPGQGKTQYF
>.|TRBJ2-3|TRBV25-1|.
TGTGCCAGCAGTGAGCAATTGGAAGCGGAGCCCACAGATACGCAGTATTTT
CASSEQLEAEPTDTQYF
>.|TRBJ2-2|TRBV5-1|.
TGCGCCAGCAGCTTGGCGCCGGGACAAACTCGGTTCGGGGAGCTGTTTTTT
CASSLAPGQTRFGELFF
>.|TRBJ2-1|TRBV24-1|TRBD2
TGTGCCACCAGTGAAGGGACTAGCGGGAAACTTGAGCAGTTCTTC
CATSEGTSGKLEQFF
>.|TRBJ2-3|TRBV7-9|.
TGTGCCAGCAGCGGAACGCCTGGACTTCCTTTGGGGGATACGCAGTATTTT
CASSGTPGLPLGDTQYF
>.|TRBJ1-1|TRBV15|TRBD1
TGTGCCACCAGCAGAGGGGACAGGGGTCGGTCTGAAGCTTTCTTT
CATSRGDRGRSEAFF
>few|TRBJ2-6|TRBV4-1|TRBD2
TGCGCCAGCAGCCAAGATTGGGGGGGCTCTGGGGCCAACGTCCTGACTTTC
CASSQDWGGSGANVLTF
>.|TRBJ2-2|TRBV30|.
TGTGCCTGGAGGGACTATTACACCGGGGAGCTGTTTTTT
CAWRDYYTGELFF
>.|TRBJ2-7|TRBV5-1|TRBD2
TGCGCCAGCAGCTGGAGCGGGACCTCCTACGAGCAGTACTTC
CASSWSGTSYEQYF
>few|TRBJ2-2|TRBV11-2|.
TGTGCCAGCAGCTCCCGGGAAGCGGCGAACACCGGGGAGCTGTTTTTT
CASSSREAANTGELFF
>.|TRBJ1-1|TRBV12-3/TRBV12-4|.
TGTGCCAGCAGTATAAAGGGGGAAGCTTTCTTT
CASSIKGEAFF
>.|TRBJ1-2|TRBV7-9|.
TGTGCCAGCAGCTTCGGGGAGTCGTGGGGCTACACCTTC
CASSFGESWGYTF
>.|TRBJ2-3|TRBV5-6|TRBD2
TGTGCCAGCAGCAGACTAGCGGGAGTTGATACGCAGTATTTT
CASSRLAGVDTQYF
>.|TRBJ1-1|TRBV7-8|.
TGTGCCAGCAGCTTAGCAGGGAGGGACTCCGATTTGAACACTGAAGCTTTCTTT
CASSLAGRDSDLNTEAFF
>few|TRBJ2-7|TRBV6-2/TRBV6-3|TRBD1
TGTGCCAGCAGTTACTCGGACAGGATTACCTACGAGCAGTACTTC
CASSYSDRITYEQYF
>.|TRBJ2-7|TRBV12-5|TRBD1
TGTGCTAGTGCTCTAGGGACAGGGGGCTTCTACGAGCAGTACTTC
CASALGTGGFYEQYF
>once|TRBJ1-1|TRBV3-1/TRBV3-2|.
TGTGCCAGCAGCCAAGAAGGGGGCACTGAAGCTTTCTTT
CASSQEGGTEAFF
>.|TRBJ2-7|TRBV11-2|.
TGTGCCAGCAGCTTAACAGAAAAGCAGTACTTC
CASSLTEKQYF
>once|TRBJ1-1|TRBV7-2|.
TGTGCCAGCAGCTTATATGGGTTGGGGAGCACTGAAGCTTTCTTT
CASSLYGLGSTEAFF